Listed below are T cell receptor beta chains from one sample, sequenced in a study of CD8 T cells in Susac syndrome. Using its own MiXCR run on the immunoSEQ multiplex PCR reads, TCRdb lists one record per CDR3 protein. The sample lists some 120,000 distinct CDR3 sequences; about 90% were seen once. The specimen was CD8+ T cells from PBMCs. Receptors were obtained from a human donor in good health. CDR3s include the opening cysteine and the closing phenylalanine or tryptophan. A D gene is named only where the DNA matches it firmly. The size field is filled for only some rows; it gives once, few, many or a size class.

TRBJ2-1 few . TRBV29-1 15 CSVEDRTGSYNEQFF TGCAGCGTTGAAGATCGAACGGGTTCCTACAATGAGCAGTTCTTC
TRBJ2-2 once TRBD2 TRBV7-2 17 CASSYLRGVGNTGELFF TGTGCCAGCAGCTATCTTCGGGGGGTTGGGAACACCGGGGAGCTGTTTTTT
TRBJ1-3 . TRBD1 TRBV25-1 15 CASSGSTGAGNTIYF TGTGCCAGCAGTGGTTCGACAGGGGCTGGAAACACCATATATTTT
TRBJ2-7 . . TRBV4-2 14 CASSTRGQGMEQYF TGTGCCAGCAGCACCCGGGGGCAGGGGATGGAGCAGTACTTC
TRBJ1-4 . . TRBV18 13 CAGSPSEGQKLFF TGTGCCGGCTCCCCATCGGAAGGGCAAAAACTGTTTTTT
TRBJ1-5 . . TRBV19 16 CASSPGQALSNQPQHF TGTGCCAGTAGTCCAGGACAAGCTTTAAGCAATCAGCCCCAGCATTTT
TRBJ2-7 . . TRBV30 18 CAWSVSGARVMGPHEQYF TGTGCCTGGAGTGTGAGTGGCGCTCGAGTAATGGGCCCGCACGAGCAGTACTTC
TRBJ2-1 . . TRBV29-1 10 CSGLWNEQFF TGCAGCGGTCTTTGGAATGAGCAGTTCTTC
TRBJ2-2 . TRBD2 TRBV7-2 14 CASRAGESTGELFF TGTGCCAGCAGAGCGGGGGAATCCACCGGGGAGCTGTTTTTT
TRBJ1-2 . . TRBV29-1 14 CSGTTGLVNYGYTF TGCAGCGGAACTACAGGGCTAGTTAACTATGGCTACACCTTC
TRBJ2-7 . TRBD1 TRBV18 19 CASSLWGDRNYKSRYEQYF TGTGCCAGCTCACTCTGGGGGGACAGGAATTATAAAAGCCGGTACGAGCAGTACTTC
TRBJ2-5 . TRBD1 TRBV4-2 14 CASSPRQGGETQYF TGTGCCAGCAGCCCGCGACAGGGCGGAGAGACCCAGTACTTC
TRBJ1-5 . . TRBV12-3/TRBV12-4 14 CASSHSGGNQPQHF TGTGCCAGCAGTCACTCAGGCGGCAATCAGCCCCAGCATTTT
TRBJ2-1 once . TRBV6-2/TRBV6-3 12 CASKDSPNEQFF TGTGCCAGCAAGGACAGTCCCAATGAGCAGTTCTTC
TRBJ1-1 . . TRBV29-1 14 CSALGGHSGTEAFF TGCAGCGCTTTGGGGGGACATAGTGGAACTGAAGCTTTCTTT
TRBJ2-1 . TRBD2 TRBV11-2 15 CASSLVPSGNVEQFF TGTGCCAGCAGCTTAGTTCCTAGCGGGAACGTTGAGCAGTTCTTC
TRBJ2-1 . TRBD1 TRBV7-2 14 CASSPRTGANEQFF TGTGCCAGCAGCCCTCGGACAGGGGCTAATGAGCAGTTCTTC
TRBJ2-5 . TRBD1 TRBV6-2/TRBV6-3 16 CASSYGTALTQETQYF TGTGCCAGCAGCTACGGGACAGCCCTTACCCAAGAGACCCAGTACTTC
TRBJ2-1 . . TRBV3-1 15 CASSQDSLAAWSKFF TGTGCCAGCAGCCAAGATAGTCTAGCCGCTTGGTCGAAGTTCTTC
TRBJ2-7 . TRBD1 TRBV2 13 CASRSGTDREQYF TGTGCCAGCAGATCCGGGACAGATCGCGAGCAGTACTTC
TRBJ2-3 . . TRBV28 11 CASSGGDTQYF TGTGCCAGCAGTGGCGGAGATACGCAGTATTTT
TRBJ2-7 . . TRBV12-3/TRBV12-4 15 CASSLLRISSYEQYF TGTGCCAGCAGTTTACTAAGAATAAGCTCCTACGAGCAGTACTTC
TRBJ2-3 few TRBD2 TRBV20-1 17 CSARDRTGGKRTDTQYF TGCAGTGCTAGAGATCGAACGGGAGGAAAACGCACAGATACGCAGTATTTT
TRBJ2-1 . TRBD2 TRBV7-2 14 CASSLAGGPYEQFF TGTGCCAGCAGCTTAGCGGGAGGGCCTTATGAGCAGTTCTTC
TRBJ2-7 few . TRBV12-3/TRBV12-4 12 CASSLEGYEQYF TGCGCCAGCAGCTTGGAGGGCTACGAGCAGTACTTC
TRBJ2-7 . . TRBV27 11 CASGRGGKQYF TGTGCCAGCGGCCGTGGGGGGAAGCAGTACTTC
TRBJ1-1 . TRBD1 TRBV18 14 CASSQRGQDTEAFF TGTGCCAGCTCACAAAGGGGGCAGGACACTGAAGCTTTCTTT
TRBJ1-1 . . TRBV2 15 CASSVYRGGGTEAFF TGTGCCAGCAGTGTGTACCGGGGCGGGGGAACTGAAGCTTTCTTT
TRBJ2-5 . TRBD2 TRBV2 15 CARRRGTSGSKTQYF TGTGCCAGAAGGCGAGGGACTAGCGGGAGTAAGACCCAGTACTTC
TRBJ2-1 . TRBD2 TRBV12-3/TRBV12-4 13 CASRTSGANEQFF TGTGCCAGCAGGACTAGCGGGGCCAATGAGCAGTTCTTC
TRBJ1-2 . TRBD1 TRBV6-5 15 CASSYGDRVFDGYTF TGTGCCAGCAGTTACGGCGACAGGGTGTTTGACGGCTACACCTTC
TRBJ2-7 . TRBD1 TRBV6-2/TRBV6-3 13 CASSGTVSYEQYF TGTGCCAGCAGCGGGACAGTATCCTACGAGCAGTACTTC
TRBJ1-1 . . TRBV6-2/TRBV6-3 16 CASSSPPGTGNTEAFF TGTGCCAGCAGTTCCCCTCCTGGGACGGGAAACACTGAAGCTTTCTTT
TRBJ2-2 . . TRBV20-1 17 CSAKPPPGRGDTGELFF TGCAGTGCTAAACCCCCTCCCGGCCGTGGGGACACCGGGGAGCTGTTTTTT
TRBJ2-1 . . TRBV7-9 12 CASSLGFNEQFF TGTGCCAGCAGCTTAGGGTTCAATGAGCAGTTCTTC
TRBJ1-5 . . TRBV15 15 CATSRGLQNNQPQHF TGTGCCACCAGCAGAGGTTTACAGAACAATCAGCCCCAGCATTTT
TRBJ1-1 . . TRBV27 14 CASSLFRLNTEAFF TGTGCCAGCAGTTTATTTCGATTAAACACTGAAGCTTTCTTT
TRBJ2-3 once TRBD2 TRBV29-1 15 CSARSSGRAPDTQYF TGCAGCGCCCGAAGTAGCGGGAGGGCCCCAGATACGCAGTATTTT
TRBJ2-4 . TRBD2 TRBV7-8 17 CASSLMLAGAEKNIQYF TGTGCCAGCAGCTTAATGCTAGCGGGGGCGGAAAAAAACATTCAGTACTTC
TRBJ1-1 once . TRBV6-2/TRBV6-3 14 CASVRTVQYTEAFF TGTGCCAGCGTCCGGACAGTTCAGTACACTGAAGCTTTCTTT
TRBJ1-2 . . TRBV5-1 13 CASSLEGLYGYTF TGCGCCAGCAGCTTGGAAGGCCTCTATGGCTACACCTTC
TRBJ2-6 . . TRBV20-1 13 CSSGASGANVLTF TGCAGTTCAGGGGCCTCTGGGGCCAACGTCCTGACTTTC
TRBJ1-1 . . TRBV7-9 15 CASSLFHRGNTEAFF TGTGCCAGCAGCTTATTTCACCGGGGGAACACTGAAGCTTTCTTT
TRBJ1-5 once TRBD1 TRBV2 17 CASSVTGVLPLNQPQHF TGTGCCAGCAGTGTCACAGGGGTTCTCCCTCTCAATCAGCCCCAGCATTTT
TRBJ1-1 . . TRBV20-1 11 CSARAPGEAFF TGCAGTGCTAGAGCACCAGGTGAAGCTTTCTTT